This T cell receptor beta chain is drawn from a study of blood T cells in healthy people across ages. Together with a sample-barcoded 5' primer, a J-beta primer mix was included in a second PCR lasting about 6 to 11 cycles. MiXCR, run by TCRdb on the 5' RACE reads, gives a single entry per CDR3 protein. Found here are some 1.5 million distinct CDR3 sequences, approximately 30% of them singletons; the top ten hold 7.7%. Sequencing was performed on blood. The clonotype comes from a young woman in good health.

CDR3 in DNA: TGCGCCAGCAGCCGATTGGGACAGGGCTTTAATGAAAAACTGTTTTTT. This translates into CASSRLGQGFNEKLFF. The chain combines TRBV4-1 with TRBJ1-4; 9 nucleotides match TRBD1. V was pared by 4 bases and J by 4 bases, with 7 bases of the junction left unmatched. Germline V gene lookup returns CDR1 MGHRA and CDR2 YSYEKL. The CDR3 has 16 amino acids.